This T cell receptor (beta chain) was identified during a study of memory CD4+ T cells and cytomegalovirus serostatus. Sequencing was performed with immunoSEQ multiplex PCR; in TCRdb, only in-frame clones are kept and a portion is missing. The sample shows approximately 46,000 clones, more than 60% of them seen only once. The CDR3 has 14 amino acids. V lost 8 bases and J 0 bases, leaving 8 bases between the germline ends. Germline CDR1 is MDHEN and CDR2 is SYDVKM. Single viable CD3+CD4+CD8-CD45RO+ cells were sorted as the memory CD4+ T cells. Sequencing input: memory CD4+ T cells from blood. This clonotype originated in an adult in good health and CMV-seronegative. J is TRBJ2-6 and V is TRBV28, with D hard to call. Here the CDR3 reads CASGYRSGANVLTF. The CDR3 DNA reads as TGTGCCAGCGGGTATCGCTCTGGGGCCAACGTCCTGACTTTC.